A single sample is the source of the 5 T cell receptor beta chains below, sequenced in a study of blood T cell repertoires in COVID-19. Data came from immunoSEQ multiplex PCR; TCRdb stores just in-frame clones and leaves some out. This table has roughly 440,000 clones, around 88% appearing once. Sequencing used peripheral blood. The receptors were sampled from a woman between 45 and 60 years old with COVID-19, enrolled during active disease.

The chain employs TRBV4-1 and TRBJ2-7; a weak D match, TRBD1 (6 bases). Trimming took off 4 bases at V and 4 bases at J, with 14 bases between the two ends. Looked up from germline, CDR1 is MGHRA and CDR2 is YSYEKL. The CDR3 has 14 residues. CDR3 in DNA: TGCGCCAGCAGCCCCTGGACAGTTCCATACGAGCAGTACTTC. Translation: CASSPWTVPYEQYF.

The chain recombines TRBV7-3 with TRBJ2-1; 12 bases are a match to TRBD2. This CDR3 contains 14 residues. Germline trimming cut 3 bases from V and 7 bases from J; bases unmatched to any gene: 1. Germline lookup yields CDR1 SGHTA and CDR2 FQGTGA. CDR3 coding DNA: TGTGCCAGCAGCTTGGGACTAGCGGGTAATGAGCAGTTCTTC. This sequence encodes CASSLGLAGNEQFF. The whole variable domain, filled in from reference TRBV7-3 and TRBJ2-1, reads GAGVSQTPSNKVTEKGKYVELRCDPISGHTALYWYRQSLGQGPEFLIYFQGTGAADDSGLPNDRFFAVRPEGSVSTLKIQRTERGDSAVYLCASSLGLAGNEQFFGPGTRLTVL.

J is TRBJ1-2 and V is TRBV3-1 (or the pseudogene TRBV3-2), with TRBD1 matching over 7 bases. The V and J ends lost 2 bases and 7 bases, in that order; junction bases with no gene match: 7. Per germline, CDR1 LGHDT and CDR2 YNNKEL (reference sequence). The CDR3 spans 14 residues. CDR3 bases: TGTGCCAGCAGCCAACGCGGGACAGCCCCTGGCTACACCTTC. The encoded protein is CASSQRGTAPGYTF.

The genes are TRBV18 and TRBJ2-1, with 7 bases lining up with TRBD2. The CDR3 runs to 15 residues. Germline-derived CDR1 and CDR2 are KGHSH and LQKENI. The ends lost 3 bases at V and 3 bases at J; junction bases unmatched: 5. For the CDR3, the DNA is TGTGCCAGCTCACCGGCGGGGGTCCTCTACAATGAGCAGTTCTTC. The encoded protein is CASSPAGVLYNEQFF.

The genes are TRBV6-6 and TRBJ1-1; 7 bases match TRBD1. The CDR3 is 13 amino acids. With 7 bases clipped from V and 5 bases from J, the junction kept 7 bases outside the gene matches. Germline V lookup: CDR1 MNHNY, CDR2 SVGAGI (reference sequence). The CDR3: CASNRQGQTEAFF. Here the CDR3 DNA reads TGTGCCAGCAACAGACAGGGTCAGACTGAAGCTTTCTTT.